The rows below give T cell receptor beta chains drawn from one sample of a study of cytomegalovirus exposure and HLA in healthy donors. The method was immunoSEQ multiplex PCR; TCRdb's version includes in-frame clones alone and lacks a portion of them. The sample yields around 190,000 clones, roughly 8.7% seen once. The sequenced material came from PBMCs. Source of these receptors: a woman younger than 45 in good health and CMV-seropositive. The CDR3 runs from the conserved cysteine through the conserved F or W. Each record gives: CDR3 DNA, CDR3 protein, D gene, V gene, J gene, clone size. The D gene is left open where the match is weak. Size is omitted from some rows. Given values are once, few, many or a class for expanded clones.

CDR3 DNA: TGCGCCAGCAGACGGACAGGGGTTGGAGAGACCCAGTACTTC; CDR3 protein: CASRRTGVGETQYF; D gene: TRBD1; V gene: TRBV5-1; J gene: TRBJ2-5; clone size: NA
CDR3 DNA: TGTGCCACCAGCGGGAGTAATGAAAAACTGTTTTTT; CDR3 protein: CATSGSNEKLFF; D gene: NA; V gene: TRBV15; J gene: TRBJ1-4; clone size: few
CDR3 DNA: TGTGCCAGTAGTATGGATCCAGGGGGAACCTACGAGCAGTACTTC; CDR3 protein: CASSMDPGGTYEQYF; D gene: TRBD1; V gene: TRBV19; J gene: TRBJ2-7; clone size: few
CDR3 DNA: TGTGCCAGCAGCTCAGCTAGAAGAGCGGGGCCCGGGGAGCTGTTTTTT; CDR3 protein: CASSSARRAGPGELFF; D gene: TRBD2; V gene: TRBV5-8; J gene: TRBJ2-2; clone size: once
CDR3 DNA: TGTGCCAGCTCACCGGCCTTGGGAAGGGGCACTGAAGCTTTCTTT; CDR3 protein: CASSPALGRGTEAFF; D gene: NA; V gene: TRBV18; J gene: TRBJ1-1; clone size: NA
CDR3 DNA: TGCAGCGTTGATACAGGGGGTAAAAACATTCAGTACTTC; CDR3 protein: CSVDTGGKNIQYF; D gene: TRBD1; V gene: TRBV29-1; J gene: TRBJ2-4; clone size: NA
CDR3 DNA: TGTGCCAGCAGTGAAGTGAAACCTACCTACGAGCAGTACTTC; CDR3 protein: CASSEVKPTYEQYF; D gene: NA; V gene: TRBV2; J gene: TRBJ2-7; clone size: few
CDR3 DNA: TGTGCCAGCAGTGAATGGGGACAGGGGGCTTGGACCCAGTACTTC; CDR3 protein: CASSEWGQGAWTQYF; D gene: TRBD1; V gene: TRBV2; J gene: TRBJ2-5; clone size: NA
CDR3 DNA: TGTGCCAGTAGTTCACCCTTGACAGGCTATAGCAATCAGCCCCAGCATTTT; CDR3 protein: CASSSPLTGYSNQPQHF; D gene: NA; V gene: TRBV19; J gene: TRBJ1-5; clone size: NA
CDR3 DNA: TGTGCCAGCCGGAGGACAGGGGGCGGAGATTTTGTAGCTTTCTTT; CDR3 protein: CASRRTGGGDFVAFF; D gene: TRBD1; V gene: TRBV18; J gene: TRBJ1-1; clone size: NA
CDR3 DNA: TGCGCCAGCAGTCAATCGCGAGAGCAAGAGACCCAGTACTTC; CDR3 protein: CASSQSREQETQYF; D gene: NA; V gene: TRBV23-1; J gene: TRBJ2-5; clone size: few
CDR3 DNA: TGTGCCAGCAGTCCCAGCCTCGCCAGGGTTCTCTACGAGCAGTACTTC; CDR3 protein: CASSPSLARVLYEQYF; D gene: NA; V gene: TRBV27; J gene: TRBJ2-7; clone size: NA
CDR3 DNA: TGTGCCAGCATCCTAGCGGGAGGGCCCTACAATGAGCAGTTCTTC; CDR3 protein: CASILAGGPYNEQFF; D gene: TRBD2; V gene: TRBV7-9; J gene: TRBJ2-1; clone size: few
CDR3 DNA: TGCGCCAGCAGCCAGGGACTAGCGGGATCGGGAGAGACCCAGTACTTC; CDR3 protein: CASSQGLAGSGETQYF; D gene: TRBD2; V gene: TRBV5-1; J gene: TRBJ2-5; clone size: few
CDR3 DNA: TGTGCCAGCAGCTTGGAGGTAGCGGGACCTTACGAGCAGTACTTC; CDR3 protein: CASSLEVAGPYEQYF; D gene: TRBD2; V gene: TRBV5-4; J gene: TRBJ2-7; clone size: few
CDR3 DNA: TGTGCCAGCAGTTTGTCACAGGTCGCGAGACTTCCTAATGAAAAACTGTTTTTT; CDR3 protein: CASSLSQVARLPNEKLFF; D gene: NA; V gene: TRBV7-9; J gene: TRBJ1-4; clone size: few
CDR3 DNA: TGTGCCAGCAGTGGCGACGGGAAAAGGGGCTACACCTTC; CDR3 protein: CASSGDGKRGYTF; D gene: NA; V gene: TRBV6-4; J gene: TRBJ1-2; clone size: few
CDR3 DNA: TGTGCCAGCTCACCCCAAGGGGGCGTCTATGGCTACACCTTC; CDR3 protein: CASSPQGGVYGYTF; D gene: TRBD1; V gene: TRBV18; J gene: TRBJ1-2; clone size: few
CDR3 DNA: TGCGCCAGCAGCCCGGAGGGTGGTAGGAACATTCAGTACTTC; CDR3 protein: CASSPEGGRNIQYF; D gene: NA; V gene: TRBV5-1; J gene: TRBJ2-4; clone size: NA
CDR3 DNA: TGTGCCAGCAGCTCGGGACATGGGAACACTGAAGCTTTCTTT; CDR3 protein: CASSSGHGNTEAFF; D gene: NA; V gene: TRBV5-4; J gene: TRBJ1-1; clone size: few
CDR3 DNA: TGTGCCAGCAGTTTGACAGGGGGTCGGCAGCCCCAGCATTTT; CDR3 protein: CASSLTGGRQPQHF; D gene: TRBD1; V gene: TRBV6-1; J gene: TRBJ1-5; clone size: few
CDR3 DNA: TGCGCCAGCAGCTTGTCGGCAGGGGCAATGAACACTGAAGCTTTCTTT; CDR3 protein: CASSLSAGAMNTEAFF; D gene: NA; V gene: TRBV5-1; J gene: TRBJ1-1; clone size: few
CDR3 DNA: TGTGCCAGCAGTTTGGAACTAGCGGCCTCCTACGAGCAGTACTTC; CDR3 protein: CASSLELAASYEQYF; D gene: TRBD2; V gene: TRBV27; J gene: TRBJ2-7; clone size: NA